This TCR beta chain was sequenced for a study of T cell responses to AZD1222 COVID-19 vaccine (TCRdb year 2021). About the study as a whole: AZD1222 recipients with second doses at about 4 weeks or about 12 weeks were pooled, because spike-specific TCR depth and breadth did not differ between schedules. A total of over 230 trial participants underwent TCR sequencing, of whom about 210 had received two doses of AZD1222 and roughly 26 had received two doses of the MenACWY control vaccine. Enrollment into the trials was organized by age into subgroups of 18-55, 56-69 and 70-plus years, and those subgroups contained 148, 28 and 57 TCR-sequenced participants, respectively. Overall study outcomes, separate from this receptor: Reportedly, close to half of the unique spike-specific TCRs recognized epitopes lying outside the regions that are mutated in the B.1.351 and B.1.1.7 variants. The 56-69-year group was small, and its depth increase did not reach significance, likely because of low power. No day 14 peak-response samples were available, so repertoires were characterized only after the peak T cell response. Conclusions about previously exposed vaccinees are limited because only a handful of AZD1222 recipients were SARS-CoV-2 seropositive at baseline. Participants were mostly white British and included more females than males, and it was suggested by the authors that clonal diversity may have been underestimated. Vaccine-associated CD4 TCRs spanned the whole spike protein, with dominant responses in regions 160-218 and 743-854. Spike-specific TCR breadth and depth rose significantly after two AZD1222 doses compared with day 0 and with MenACWY recipients.

In the germline V gene (reference sequence), CDR1 corresponds to LNHDA and CDR2 to SQIVND. Including the terminal cysteine and phenylalanine, the CDR3 comprises 16 residues. The sequence is cut down to CDR3 DNA, 48 bases in frame from base 1. Trimming accounts for 1 base at V and 4 bases at J, while the number of junction bases matched to no gene is 7. About this clone itself: Its target antigen remains unknown. No clone much larger than this one lies a single base away; base qualities are absent.

The time point label for this specimen denotes: baseline before first vaccination. The vaccinee samples were drawn from two UK trials, COV001 and COV002, one of which was a single-blind randomized controlled phase 2/3 trial testing AZD1222 (ChAdOx1 nCoV-19) in healthy adults. Trial participant PBMC samples were collected at day 0 and day 28 after the second dose for TCRbeta chain sequencing. The CDR3 regions of human TCRbeta chains were subjected to immunosequencing. The published analysis was carried out like this. Repertoire TCRs were matched against a reference library of SARS-CoV-2-specific TCRs generated with the MIRA antigen-specificity platform. Breadth meant the fraction of unique TCRs that were SARS-CoV-2-associated, whereas depth meant the fraction of total T cells that were SARS-CoV-2-associated. Using the MIRA data, every spike-specific TCR was mapped to the spike region that the TCR reacted to and assigned to either a CD4 or a CD8 class. Log10-transformed breadth and depth values were compared by one-way ANOVA with Sidak's multiple comparisons tests. Drawn from immuneACCESS, this table holds only the in-frame rearrangements with V and J called that TCRdb kept. Clones are partly lost; checked studies trace under half to an unresolved V gene and leave the rest unexplained. V, J and clone size derive from that table, while D and trimming were established from the DNA sequence. For this sample there are 130,000 to 150,000 clones; roughly 90% appear just once. The top ten clonotypes cover roughly 3.1% of the sample.

Recombination linked TRBV19 to TRBJ1-5, and 7 junctional nucleotides match TRBD1. The specimen comprised peripheral blood, sampled on day 0 of AZD1222 vaccination. The TCR originated in an adult in good health. The nucleotide sequence reads as follows: TGTGCCAGTAGTATAGGAAACAGGGGAGGGAATCAGCCCCAGCATTTT. This gives the protein CASSIGNRGGNQPQHF.